A single sample is the source of the 12 T cell receptor beta chains below, sequenced in a study of CD8+ T cells in alopecia areata. Following extraction, RNA underwent reverse transcription to cDNA, which served as the sequencing template. Clones were read by immunoSEQ multiplex PCR, and TCRdb kept only the in-frame ones, dropping some. The sample holds fewer than 90,000 clones, roughly 47% seen once. Source material: NKG2D-high CD8+ T cells sorted from blood. These receptors were collected from a human donor with alopecia areata.

The J gene is TRBJ2-6, the V gene TRBV29-1; D uncertain. Germline V gene lookup returns CDR1 SQVTM and CDR2 ANQGSEA. V shed 1 base and J shed 3 bases, with 4 bases lying between them. The CDR3 has 13 amino acids. The CDR3 nucleotides are TGCAGCGTTGAAGTTATTGGGGCCAACGTCCTGACTTTC. Translation gives CSVEVIGANVLTF.

The V gene is TRBV4-1, the J gene TRBJ2-1; D not resolved. Germline CDR1 reads MGHRA; CDR2 reads YSYEKL. V was shortened by 1 base and J by 12 bases, with 13 bases between the two germline ends. The CDR3 is 13 amino acids. CDR3 bases: TGCGCCAGCAGCCAAGGGACCCCGGTCGGGCAGTTCTTC. This encodes CASSQGTPVGQFF.

The V call is TRBV29-1, the J call TRBJ1-5; D is uncertain. CDR3 length: 13 residues. Germline-derived CDR1 and CDR2 are SQVTM and ANQGSEA. Trimming removed 4 bases from V and 2 bases from J, with 9 bases in between. CDR3 nucleotide sequence: TGCAGCGTTGGGGGTAGTGGCAATCAGCCCCAGCATTTT. This gives the protein CSVGGSGNQPQHF.

CDR3 in DNA: TGTGCCAGCAGTTTCCGCAGGGGCGAGCAGTTCTTC. It is translated as CASSFRRGEQFF. V usage is TRBV27 and J usage is TRBJ2-1, with a tentative D call TRBD1 (6 bases). The CDR3 has 12 amino acids. Germline V gives CDR1 MNHEY, CDR2 SMNVEV (reference sequence). The V gene lost 3 bases and the J gene lost 10 bases, with 10 bases spanning the gap.

The chain has TRBV9 and TRBJ2-7; the D gene is possibly TRBD1 (6 bases). Germline V gene sequence: CDR1 SGDLS, CDR2 YYNGEE. V lost 0 bases and J lost 2, with 9 bases in between. This CDR3 region has 14 residues. The CDR3 loop reads CASSVGDTTYEQYF. The CDR3 nucleotides read TGTGCCAGCAGCGTAGGGGACACTACCTACGAGCAGTACTTC.

Only a few counts were recorded for this clone. V is TRBV29-1 and J is TRBJ2-1, with D perhaps matching TRBD2 (10 bases). This CDR3 spans 18 amino acids. Germline V CDR1 and CDR2: SQVTM, ANQGSEA. Trimming removed 2 bases at V and 8 bases at J, with 28 bases between. This CDR3 reads CSVELGTGLASGSHEQFF. In DNA form, the CDR3 reads TGCAGCGTTGAATTAGGGACAGGGTTGGCTAGCGGGAGCCATGAGCAGTTCTTC.

The sample holds a few counts of this clone. In nucleotides, the CDR3 is TGTGCCACCAGCAGTGCTAGGACTAGATACAATGAGCAGTTCTTC. Translation gives CATSSARTRYNEQFF. The chain has TRBV15 and TRBJ2-1, with TRBD2 matching 7 bases. Germline CDR1 LNHNV, CDR2 YYDKDF (reference sequence). The length of the CDR3 is 15 residues. Trimming at V came to 3 bases and at J to 4 bases, leaving 6 bases not matched to a gene.

In its sample, this clone was seen a few times. The chain combines TRBV7-9 with TRBJ2-3; 11 positions match TRBD2. CDR1 is SEHNR and CDR2 is FQNEAQ in the germline V gene (reference sequence). The V and J ends lost 5 bases and 5 bases, in that order; junction bases with no gene match: 3. The CDR3 runs to 14 residues. CDR3 bases: TGTGCCAGCAGCGATGGACTAGCGGGAGATACGCAGTATTTT. Translated, it gives CASSDGLAGDTQYF. The full variable domain, in which reference TRBV7-9 and TRBJ2-3 provide the parts outside the CDR3, is DTGVSQNPRHKITKRGQNVTFRCDPISEHNRLYWYRQTLGQGPEFLTYFQNEAQLEKSRLLSDRFSAERPKGSFSTLEIQRTEQGDSAMYLCASSDGLAGDTQYFGPGTRLTVL.

This clone was seen just once. V and J are TRBV9 and TRBJ2-3, with 8 bases aligning to TRBD2. Germline-derived CDR1 and CDR2 are SGDLS and YYNGEE. The CDR3 length is 16 residues. The V segment lost 3 bases and the J segment 5 bases; nucleotides outside the gene matches: 11. Here the CDR3 reads CASSEGASGRIDTQYF. The CDR3, as DNA: TGTGCCAGCAGCGAGGGAGCAAGCGGGAGAATAGATACGCAGTATTTT.

The chain carries TRBV28 and TRBJ2-1; D gene uncertain. With 2 bases removed from V and 2 bases from J, the gap between germline ends came to 7 bases. Germline CDR1 and CDR2: MDHEN and SYDVKM. The CDR3 extends over 14 amino acids. CDR3 bases: TGTGCCAGCAGTTTAGAGACTCCCTACAATGAGCAGTTCTTC. The encoded protein is CASSLETPYNEQFF.

V usage is TRBV27 and J usage is TRBJ1-5, with D possibly matching TRBD1 (6 bases). CDR3 length: 16 amino acids. V was clipped by 5 bases and J by 3 bases, with 17 bases between them. The germline gives CDR1 MNHEY, CDR2 SMNVEV (reference sequence). The DNA of the CDR3 is TGTGCCAGCAGTACGCGACGGGACATGAACAATCAGCCCCAGCATTTT. Its translation: CASSTRRDMNNQPQHF.

The genes are TRBV7-2 and TRBJ1-5; 7 nucleotides agree with TRBD1. The trim removed 5 bases at V and 5 bases at J, leaving 6 bases unmatched. The length of the CDR3 is 14 residues. The germline gives CDR1 SGHTA, CDR2 FQGNSA. For the CDR3, the DNA is TGTGCCAGCAGCCCGACAGGGAGGGATCAGCCCCAGCATTTT. As protein: CASSPTGRDQPQHF.